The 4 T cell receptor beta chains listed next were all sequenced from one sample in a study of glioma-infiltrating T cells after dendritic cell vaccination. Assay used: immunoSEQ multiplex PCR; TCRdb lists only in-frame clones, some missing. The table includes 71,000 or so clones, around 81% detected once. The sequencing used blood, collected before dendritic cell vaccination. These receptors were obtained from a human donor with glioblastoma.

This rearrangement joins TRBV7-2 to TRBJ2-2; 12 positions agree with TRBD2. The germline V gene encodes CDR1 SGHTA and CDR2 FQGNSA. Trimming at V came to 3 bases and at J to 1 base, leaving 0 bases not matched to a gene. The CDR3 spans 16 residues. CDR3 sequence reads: CASSLTSGGNTGELFF. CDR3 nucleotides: TGTGCCAGCAGCTTGACTAGCGGGGGGAACACCGGGGAGCTGTTTTTT.

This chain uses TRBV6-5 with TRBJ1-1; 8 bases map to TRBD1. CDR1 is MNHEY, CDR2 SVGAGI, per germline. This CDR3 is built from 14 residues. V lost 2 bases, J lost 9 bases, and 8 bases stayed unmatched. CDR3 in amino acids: CASSYLGQGAKAFF. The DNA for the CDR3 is TGTGCCAGCAGTTACCTGGGGCAGGGGGCAAAAGCTTTCTTT.

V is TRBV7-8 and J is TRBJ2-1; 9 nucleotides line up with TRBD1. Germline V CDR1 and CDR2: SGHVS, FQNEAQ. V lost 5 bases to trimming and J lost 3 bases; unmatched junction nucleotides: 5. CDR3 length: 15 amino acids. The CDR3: CASSPSGQGYNEQFF. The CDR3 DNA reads TGTGCCAGCAGCCCTTCGGGACAGGGCTACAATGAGCAGTTCTTC. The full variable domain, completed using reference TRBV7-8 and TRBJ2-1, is GAGVSQSPRYKVAKRGQDVALRCDPISGHVSLFWYQQALGQGPEFLTYFQNEAQLDKSGLPSDRFFAERPEGSVSTLKIQRTQQEDSAVYLCASSPSGQGYNEQFFGPGTRLTVL.

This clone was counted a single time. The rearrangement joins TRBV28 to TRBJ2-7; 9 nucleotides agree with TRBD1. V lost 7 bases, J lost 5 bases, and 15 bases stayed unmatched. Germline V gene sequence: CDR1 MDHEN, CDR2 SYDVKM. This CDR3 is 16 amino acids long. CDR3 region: CASNPQSGTGLNEQYF. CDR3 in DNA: TGTGCCAGCAATCCCCAATCCGGGACAGGGCTTAACGAGCAGTACTTC.